The 32 T cell receptor beta chains reported below all come from one sample, sequenced in a study of immune evolution from preneoplasia to lung adenocarcinoma. Method: immunoSEQ multiplex PCR; TCRdb's copy keeps in-frame clones and lacks some. The data show about 6,500 clones, 75% to 90% seen once. Sequencing input: FFPE invasive lung adenocarcinoma tissue. These receptors came from a person in their sixties with lung adenocarcinoma.

The CDR3 nucleotides are TGTGCCAGCAGTTTATTCCCCGGGACTAGCGGTATTAAAGATACGCAGTATTTT. Translating gives CASSLFPGTSGIKDTQYF. The J gene is TRBJ2-3, the V gene TRBV28, with TRBD2 identical over 11 bases. V was clipped by 1 base and J by 5 bases; unmatched bases: 11. CDR1 MDHEN and CDR2 SYDVKM come from the germline V gene. The CDR3 runs 18 residues.

This clone is a singleton in its sample. This chain uses TRBV7-8 with TRBJ2-3, with D maybe TRBD2 (5 bases). The CDR3 has 15 residues. Germline CDR1 reads SGHVS; CDR2 reads FQNEAQ. With 4 bases removed from V and 5 bases from J, the gap between germline ends came to 16 bases. The DNA for the CDR3 is TGTGCCAGCAGCTCCAGGAGTTTACGGGGAGATACGCAGTATTTT. Protein product: CASSSRSLRGDTQYF.

The chain has TRBV11-2 and TRBJ2-3; weak D call: TRBD1 (6 bases). Deletions cut 4 bases from V and 3 bases from J, with 8 bases between. Germline-derived CDR1 and CDR2 are SGHAT and FQNNGV. The CDR3 has 13 residues. In DNA, the CDR3 is TGTGCCAGCAGCTATCAGGGGACAGATACGCAGTATTTT. Translation gives CASSYQGTDTQYF. The full variable domain, rest sourced from reference TRBV11-2 and TRBJ2-3, is EAGVAQSPRYKIIEKRQSVAFWCNPISGHATLYWYQQILGQGPKLLIQFQNNGVVDDSQLPKDRFSAERLKGVDSTLKIQPAKLEDSAVYLCASSYQGTDTQYFGPGTRLTVL.

The chain combines TRBV10-1 with TRBJ2-5, with D possibly TRBD2 on 7 matching bases. The CDR3 covers 16 residues. The V and J ends lost 0 bases and 2 bases respectively, with 13 bases between them. Per the germline V gene, CDR1 is WNHNN and CDR2 is SYGVQD (reference sequence). The CDR3 DNA sequence: TGCGCCAGCAGTGAGTCGGGGGGCGGGGGACAAGAGACCCAGTACTTC. Amino acid sequence: CASSESGGGGQETQYF.

Comment on this clone: The same CDR3 also results from other DNA sequences found in this sample. The chain combines TRBV5-1 with TRBJ2-5; D is perhaps TRBD2 (5 bases). CDR1 is SGHRS, CDR2 YFSETQ, per germline. Deletions cut 2 bases from V and 2 bases from J, with 7 bases between. The CDR3 consists of 13 residues. CDR3 loop: CASSLPGQETQYF. CDR3 nucleotide sequence: TGCGCCAGCAGCTTACCGGGACAAGAGACCCAGTACTTC.

The rearrangement links TRBV4-3 to TRBJ2-7; 7 nucleotides align to TRBD2. The germline V gene encodes CDR1 LGHNA and CDR2 YSLEER. Unmatched junction bases numbered 12, after V lost 0 bases and J lost 10 bases. This CDR3 is built from 15 residues. CDR3 region: CASSQEAGRSGTQYF. The CDR3 DNA reads TGCGCCAGCAGCCAAGAAGCGGGGAGGAGCGGAACTCAGTACTTC.

This clone was seen a single time. The chain uses TRBV27 and TRBJ2-3; TRBD2 agrees at 16 bases. Germline values: CDR1 MNHEY, CDR2 SMNVEV (reference sequence). After removal of 3 bases from V and 4 bases from J, the junction contained 1 base not matched to a gene. This CDR3 contains 16 residues. CDR3 nucleotides: TGTGCCAGCAGTTTGGGACTAGCGGGAGGGCCAGATACGCAGTATTTT. Its protein is CASSLGLAGGPDTQYF.

The table lists this clone with a count of one. The chain links TRBV5-1 to TRBJ2-1; 11 bases fit TRBD2. Germline-derived CDR1 and CDR2 are SGHRS and YFSETQ. This CDR3 spans 15 amino acids. Trimming took 4 bases from V and 7 from J; bases not matched to a gene: 7. CDR3 amino acids: CASSAGTSGANEQFF. CDR3 DNA: TGCGCCAGCAGCGCCGGGACTAGCGGTGCAAATGAGCAGTTCTTC.

The V call is TRBV7-2, the J call TRBJ2-4; 9 bases line up with TRBD1. Per the germline V gene, CDR1 is SGHTA and CDR2 is FQGNSA. V shed 0 bases, J shed 0 bases, and the junction held 3 bases outside the gene matches. This CDR3 contains 17 residues. In nucleotides, the CDR3 is TGTGCCAGCAGCTTAGCGGGGACAGGGCAAGCCAAAAACATTCAGTACTTC. Residues: CASSLAGTGQAKNIQYF. Combining the CDR3 with reference TRBV7-2 and TRBJ2-4 gives the whole variable domain GAGVSQSPSNKVTEKGKDVELRCDPISGHTALYWYRQSLGQGLEFLIYFQGNSAPDKSGLPSDRFSAERTGGSVSTLTIQRTQQEDSAVYLCASSLAGTGQAKNIQYFGAGTRLSVL.

In its sample, this clone ranks as large. V usage is TRBV9 and J usage is TRBJ2-1; D not certain. CDR3 length: 12 residues. The germline V and J ends were trimmed by 4 bases and 7 bases, with 9 bases remaining between them. From germline, CDR1 is SGDLS and CDR2 YYNGEE. CDR3 nucleotide sequence: TGTGCCAGCAGCCCGCCATTAAATGAGCAGTTCTTC. Translating it yields CASSPPLNEQFF.

This sequence joins TRBV9 and TRBJ2-3, with a tentative D call TRBD2 (6 bases). The CDR3 runs to 18 residues. With 4 bases removed from V and 1 base from J, the gap between germline ends came to 22 bases. The germline gives CDR1 SGDLS, CDR2 YYNGEE. In DNA form, the CDR3 reads TGTGCCAGCAGCTTCCCCTCGGGGGAGCTCAAACGCACAGATACGCAGTATTTT. Residues: CASSFPSGELKRTDTQYF.

The chain recombines TRBV5-1 with TRBJ2-7; tentatively, D is TRBD2 (7 bases). The germline V gene encodes CDR1 SGHRS and CDR2 YFSETQ. This CDR3 is 15 amino acids long. The ends were cut back, 0 bases at V and 2 bases at J, with 12 bases in the middle. For the CDR3, the DNA is TGCGCCAGCAGCTTGGGGGGGGGCGGTCCCTACGAGCAGTACTTC. Translation gives CASSLGGGGPYEQYF. Drawing the rest from reference TRBV5-1 and TRBJ2-7, the complete variable domain is KAGVTQTPRYLIKTRGQQVTLSCSPISGHRSVSWYQQTPGQGLQFLFEYFSETQRNKGNFPGRFSGRQFSNSRSEMNVSTLELGDSALYLCASSLGGGGPYEQYFGPGTRLTVT.

The genes are TRBV11-3 and TRBJ2-7; possible D gene TRBD1, 5 bases. Germline lookup yields CDR1 SGHNT and CDR2 YENEEA. The CDR3 runs 14 residues. Trimming removed 1 base from V and 3 bases from J, with 10 bases in between. The DNA for the CDR3 is TGTGCCAGCAGCTTAGCAGACAGTGTCTACGAGCAGTACTTC. Translated, it gives CASSLADSVYEQYF.

There are a few counts of this clone. V usage is TRBV4-1 and J usage is TRBJ1-5; 7 bases are a match to TRBD1. The V gene end was trimmed by 5 bases and the J gene end by 6 bases; junction bases not matched to a gene: 10. In germline, CDR1 is MGHRA, CDR2 YSYEKL. The CDR3 has 15 amino acids. The CDR3 is CASSTRTGRGQPQHF. In DNA, the CDR3 is TGCGCCAGCAGCACCCGGACAGGCAGGGGTCAGCCCCAGCATTTT.

Written as DNA, the CDR3 is TGTGCCAGCAGAGATACAGGGATCGTCACTGAAGCTTTCTTT. This encodes CASRDTGIVTEAFF. The chain is built from TRBV27 and TRBJ1-1; TRBD1 might be the D (6 bases). V lost 6 bases and J lost 4, with 15 bases in between. The CDR3 extends over 14 amino acids. The germline CDR1 and CDR2 sequences are MNHEY and SMNVEV (reference sequence).

The rearrangement links TRBV19 to TRBJ2-7; D may be TRBD1 or TRBD2 (5 bases each). The V gene lost 7 bases and the J gene lost 5 bases, with 21 bases spanning the gap. The length of the CDR3 is 15 residues. Per the germline V gene, CDR1 is LNHDA and CDR2 is SQIVND (reference sequence). DNA of the CDR3: TGTGCCAGTAAAAGGGGTCGGGCCAGCGGTGACGAGCAGTACTTC. It is translated as CASKRGRASGDEQYF.

V is TRBV19 and J is TRBJ1-1, with D possibly being TRBD1 (5 bases). The CDR3 is 13 amino acids. V dropped 4 bases and J dropped 3 bases, with 9 bases sitting between them. Germline V gene sequence: CDR1 LNHDA, CDR2 SQIVND (reference sequence). The CDR3 loop is CASSRGSHTEAFF. The CDR3 nucleotides are TGTGCCAGTAGTAGGGGCAGCCACACTGAAGCTTTCTTT.

This clone came up a few times. The chain combines TRBV30 with TRBJ2-5; D is unresolved. Trimming took 0 bases from V and 2 from J, leaving 7 bases between them. Germline V gene sequence: CDR1 GTSNPN, CDR2 SVGIG (reference sequence). The CDR3 consists of 13 residues. The CDR3 loop reads CAWSVNLQETQYF. CDR3 in DNA: TGTGCCTGGAGTGTAAACTTACAAGAGACCCAGTACTTC.

The rearrangement links TRBV6-6 to TRBJ2-1; TRBD2 aligns across 7 bases. Trimming removed 7 bases from V and 7 bases from J; junction bases left unmatched: 10. CDR1 and CDR2 from the germline V gene are MNHNY and SVGAGI (reference sequence). The length of the CDR3 is 14 residues. The CDR3 DNA reads TGTGCCAGCACCCTGCGACTAGCCGGTAATGAGCAGTTCTTC. Translating gives CASTLRLAGNEQFF.

The chain is built from TRBV9 and TRBJ1-1; D is uncertain. The CDR3 is made up of 11 amino acids. V was clipped by 4 bases and J by 4 bases, with 5 bases between them. Germline V gene lookup returns CDR1 SGDLS and CDR2 YYNGEE. This chain's CDR3 is CASSPLTEAFF. The CDR3 DNA reads as TGTGCCAGCAGCCCTCTCACTGAAGCTTTCTTT.

CDR3 loop: CASTLGANTEAFF. CDR3 nucleotides: TGTGCCAGCACCCTAGGGGCGAACACTGAAGCTTTCTTT. The chain combines TRBV7-2 with TRBJ1-1; tentative D call: TRBD1 (5 bases). The V end lost 7 bases, the J end lost 1 base, and 10 bases lay between the germline ends. Germline loops: CDR1 SGHTA, CDR2 FQGNSA. There are 13 residues in the CDR3.

This clone occurred once. The gene calls are TRBV7-9 and TRBJ1-1, with 7 bases lining up with TRBD1. The V segment lost 5 bases and the J segment 4 bases; nucleotides outside the gene matches: 4. The CDR3 extends over 13 amino acids. Germline V CDR1 and CDR2: SEHNR, FQNEAQ (reference sequence). CDR3 DNA: TGTGCCAGCAGCCAGGGGGTTGGCACTGAAGCTTTCTTT. This codes for CASSQGVGTEAFF.

The DNA of the CDR3 is TGTGCCAGCAGTTTATCTGTACTCCTCACTGAAGCTTTCTTT. Its protein is CASSLSVLLTEAFF. The chain employs TRBV27 and TRBJ1-1, with no clear D. CDR1 MNHEY and CDR2 SMNVEV come from the germline V gene (reference sequence). The CDR3 runs 14 residues. Trimming shortened V by 0 bases and J by 4 bases, and 9 bases separated the two germline ends.

This chain links TRBV7-2 with TRBJ2-7; the D gene is possibly TRBD2 (5 bases). CDR3 length: 12 residues. Germline V CDR1 and CDR2: SGHTA, FQGNSA. V was clipped by 1 base and J by 7 bases, with 8 bases between them. Written as DNA, the CDR3 is TGTGCCAGCAGCTTAGACTGGAGGGAGCAGTACTTC. This translates into CASSLDWREQYF.

J is TRBJ2-3 and V is TRBV28, with 7 bases fitting TRBD2. Germline V gene sequence: CDR1 MDHEN, CDR2 SYDVKM. The CDR3 has 17 residues. Trimming took 6 bases from V and 4 from J; bases not matched to a gene: 16. CDR3 in amino acids: CASSPTPMRLASDTQYF. The CDR3 nucleotides read TGTGCCAGCAGCCCCACGCCCATGAGACTAGCTTCAGATACGCAGTATTTT. Full variable domain (remainder filled in from reference TRBV28 and TRBJ2-3): DVKVTQSSRYLVKRTGEKVFLECVQDMDHENMFWYRQDPGLGLRLIYFSYDVKMKEKGDIPEGYSVSREKKERFSLILESASTNQTSMYLCASSPTPMRLASDTQYFGPGTRLTVL.

The gene calls are TRBV19 and TRBJ1-5, with D possibly TRBD1 on 6 matching bases. Between the trimmed V and J ends, which lost 4 bases and 5 bases, there was a span of 15 bases. This CDR3 has 15 residues. Germline V CDR1 and CDR2: LNHDA, SQIVND (reference sequence). The CDR3 DNA is TGTGCCAGTAGTAGAACAGGGAGGGATCATCAGCCCCAGCATTTT. It encodes CASSRTGRDHQPQHF.

This chain uses TRBV4-2 with TRBJ1-1; D is possibly TRBD1 (5 bases). The CDR3 is 16 residues long. V was trimmed by 4 bases and J by 1 base, leaving 16 bases between them. Germline-derived CDR1 and CDR2 are LGHNA and YNFKEQ. CDR3 coding DNA: TGTGCCAGCAGCCCCCGGGCGGGGCAGACGAACACTGAAGCTTTCTTT. It is translated as CASSPRAGQTNTEAFF.

The genes are TRBV7-2 and TRBJ2-1, with no clear D. The V end lost 1 base, the J end lost 11 bases, and 12 bases lay between the germline ends. Germline V gene data show CDR1 as SGHTA and CDR2 as FQGNSA. This CDR3 region has 13 residues. This CDR3 is CASSLGAVLKQFF. The CDR3, as DNA: TGTGCCAGCAGCTTAGGTGCGGTCCTAAAGCAGTTCTTC. Filled out from reference TRBV7-2 and TRBJ2-1, the complete variable domain reads GAGVSQSPSNKVTEKGKDVELRCDPISGHTALYWYRQSLGQGLEFLIYFQGNSAPDKSGLPSDRFSAERTGGSVSTLTIQRTQQEDSAVYLCASSLGAVLKQFFGPGTRLTVL.

This chain connects TRBV2 to TRBJ2-4, with TRBD2 identical over 12 bases. Germline V gene lookup returns CDR1 SNHLY and CDR2 FYNNEI. Unmatched junction bases numbered 11, after V lost 6 bases and J lost 5 bases. The length of the CDR3 is 17 residues. The chain's CDR3 is CASRGLAGGGAENIQYF. CDR3 in DNA: TGTGCCAGCAGGGGCCTAGCGGGAGGGGGGGCGGAAAACATTCAGTACTTC.

This chain connects TRBV5-1 to TRBJ2-1, with TRBD1 as a possible D gene (5 bases). V lost 3 bases and J lost 8, with 15 bases in between. The germline V gene has CDR1 SGHRS and CDR2 YFSETQ. CDR3 length: 14 amino acids. Here the CDR3 reads CASSYVQGSYEQFF. In nucleotides, the CDR3 is TGCGCCAGCAGCTACGTGCAGGGATCGTATGAGCAGTTCTTC.

The chain recombines TRBV28 with TRBJ2-1, with TRBD2 identical over 8 bases. The CDR3 sequence is 14 residues long. The J segment lost 9 bases and the V segment lost 5 bases, leaving 9 bases of the junction unmatched. CDR1 and CDR2 from the germline V gene are MDHEN and SYDVKM. In nucleotides, the CDR3 is TGTGCCAGCAGTCCCCCGTCGGGACTAGGTGAGCAGTTCTTC. This translates into CASSPPSGLGEQFF.

This clone occurred a few times. The V gene is TRBV19, the J gene TRBJ2-7; the D call may be TRBD1 or TRBD2 (5 bases each). Germline CDR1 reads LNHDA; CDR2 reads SQIVND (reference sequence). The CDR3 extends over 14 amino acids. V shed 5 bases and J shed 5 bases, with 16 bases lying between them. CDR3 nucleotides: TGTGCCAGTAGTGCGCCCTCCGGGGCAGACGAGCAGTACTTC. Protein sequence: CASSAPSGADEQYF.